The sequence of this T cell receptor beta chain was determined in a study of T-cell memory formation after mild COVID-19. This clonotype came up a few times. TCRdb called the 5' RACE reads again in MiXCR, with one record for every CDR3 protein. The sample carries around 250,000 distinct CDR3 sequences, roughly 10% recorded once. Germline loops: CDR1 MNHEY, CDR2 SVGEGT. V was clipped by 6 bases and J by 4 bases, with 15 bases between them. This CDR3 spans 14 amino acids. Sequenced input: PBMCs or a T cell subset sorted from them (not recorded which). The clonotype comes from a man between 18 and 29 years old who had mild COVID-19 (a few samples of this study predate the infection). Cell type and time point are not known. The V gene is TRBV6-2 or TRBV6-3, the J gene TRBJ1-1, with unresolved D. The CDR3 bases are TGTGCCAGCAGCTTCCTGTCTCGGAGCACTGAAGCTTTCTTT. It yields the protein CASSFLSRSTEAFF.